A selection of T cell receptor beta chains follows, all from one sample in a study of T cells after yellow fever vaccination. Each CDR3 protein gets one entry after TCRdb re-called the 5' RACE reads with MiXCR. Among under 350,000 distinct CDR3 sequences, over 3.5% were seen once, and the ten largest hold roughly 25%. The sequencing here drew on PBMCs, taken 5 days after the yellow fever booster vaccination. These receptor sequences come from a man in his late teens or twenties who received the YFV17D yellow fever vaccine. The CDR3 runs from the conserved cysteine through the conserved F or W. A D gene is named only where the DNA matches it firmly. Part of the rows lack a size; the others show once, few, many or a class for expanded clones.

CDR3aa: CASSNRGPEKLFF
CDR3nt: TGTGCCAGCAGCAACCGGGGGCCTGAAAAACTGTTTTTT
j_gene: TRBJ1-4
d_gene: -
v_gene: TRBV4-2
abundance: few

CDR3aa: CASSLSPGRNTEAFF
CDR3nt: TGTGCCAGCAGCTTAAGCCCAGGGAGGAACACTGAAGCTTTCTTT
j_gene: TRBJ1-1
d_gene: -
v_gene: TRBV7-3
abundance: many

CDR3aa: CASSWNLETEAFF
CDR3nt: TGTGCCAGCAGTTGGAACCTAGAGACTGAAGCTTTCTTT
j_gene: TRBJ1-1
d_gene: -
v_gene: TRBV27
abundance: many

CDR3aa: CASSLSPPNEQFF
CDR3nt: TGTGCCAGCAGTTTATCTCCCCCCAATGAGCAGTTCTTC
j_gene: TRBJ2-1
d_gene: -
v_gene: TRBV6-2/TRBV6-3
abundance: -

CDR3aa: CASSRNRDSDTQYF
CDR3nt: TGTGCCAGCAGCAGAAACCGGGACTCCGATACGCAGTATTTT
j_gene: TRBJ2-3
d_gene: -
v_gene: TRBV12-3/TRBV12-4
abundance: -

CDR3aa: CASSYSAGATEAFF
CDR3nt: TGTGCCAGCAGTTACTCGGCGGGGGCCACTGAAGCTTTCTTT
j_gene: TRBJ1-1
d_gene: -
v_gene: TRBV6-5
abundance: -

CDR3aa: CASSLPIMNTEAFF
CDR3nt: TGTGCCAGCAGCTTACCGATCATGAACACTGAAGCTTTCTTT
j_gene: TRBJ1-1
d_gene: -
v_gene: TRBV7-2
abundance: few

CDR3aa: CATRQGSYEQYF
CDR3nt: TGTGCCACCCGACAGGGCTCCTACGAGCAGTACTTC
j_gene: TRBJ2-7
d_gene: TRBD1
v_gene: TRBV12-3/TRBV12-4
abundance: -

CDR3aa: CASSWPGTDNTGELFF
CDR3nt: TGTGCCAGCAGTTGGCCCGGGACAGACAACACCGGGGAGCTGTTTTTT
j_gene: TRBJ2-2
d_gene: -
v_gene: TRBV21-1
abundance: many

CDR3aa: CARRDKSSYEQYF
CDR3nt: TGCGCCAGACGAGACAAAAGCTCCTACGAGCAGTACTTC
j_gene: TRBJ2-7
d_gene: -
v_gene: TRBV23-1
abundance: few

CDR3aa: CSIIADANTEAFF
CDR3nt: TGCAGTATCATCGCCGACGCGAACACTGAAGCTTTCTTT
j_gene: TRBJ1-1
d_gene: -
v_gene: TRBV20-1
abundance: many

CDR3aa: CASSFDRGVSYEQYF
CDR3nt: TGTGCCAGCAGCTTCGACAGGGGGGTTTCTTACGAGCAGTACTTC
j_gene: TRBJ2-7
d_gene: TRBD1
v_gene: TRBV5-4
abundance: -

CDR3aa: CASTRHREGAPLHF
CDR3nt: TGTGCCAGCACCCGACACAGGGAAGGCGCACCCCTCCACTTT
j_gene: TRBJ1-6
d_gene: -
v_gene: TRBV5-5
abundance: few

CDR3aa: CSARDLQGPQYF
CDR3nt: TGCAGTGCTAGAGATTTGCAGGGGCCCCAGTACTTC
j_gene: TRBJ2-5
d_gene: -
v_gene: TRBV20-1
abundance: -

CDR3aa: CASSQPGLAVDTQYF
CDR3nt: TGCGCCAGCAGTCAACCGGGACTAGCAGTAGATACGCAGTATTTT
j_gene: TRBJ2-3
d_gene: TRBD2
v_gene: TRBV23-1
abundance: many

CDR3aa: CASTRKGQDFTGELFF
CDR3nt: TGCGCCAGCACCCGGAAAGGACAGGACTTCACCGGGGAGCTGTTTTTT
j_gene: TRBJ2-2
d_gene: TRBD1
v_gene: TRBV5-1
abundance: -

CDR3aa: CASSEYGGIQETQYF
CDR3nt: TGTGCCAGCAGTGAATATGGGGGAATACAAGAGACCCAGTACTTC
j_gene: TRBJ2-5
d_gene: -
v_gene: TRBV25-1
abundance: -

CDR3aa: CASSPSGRSNQPQHF
CDR3nt: TGTGCCAGCAGTCCCAGCGGGCGGTCGAATCAGCCCCAGCATTTT
j_gene: TRBJ1-5
d_gene: -
v_gene: TRBV6-1
abundance: -

CDR3aa: CASSQEQFGAYEQYF
CDR3nt: TGCGCCAGCAGCCAAGAGCAGTTCGGGGCCTACGAGCAGTACTTC
j_gene: TRBJ2-7
d_gene: -
v_gene: TRBV4-3
abundance: many

CDR3aa: CASSLAGLNEQFF
CDR3nt: TGTGCCAGCAGCTTAGCCGGGTTGAATGAGCAGTTCTTC
j_gene: TRBJ2-1
d_gene: -
v_gene: TRBV7-2
abundance: few

CDR3aa: CASSSDFYEQYF
CDR3nt: TGTGCCAGCAGTTCAGACTTCTACGAGCAGTACTTC
j_gene: TRBJ2-7
d_gene: -
v_gene: TRBV7-9
abundance: many

CDR3aa: CASSLGTRGTGELFF
CDR3nt: TGTGCCAGCAGCTTAGGGACCCGAGGCACCGGGGAGCTGTTTTTT
j_gene: TRBJ2-2
d_gene: -
v_gene: TRBV7-2
abundance: -

CDR3aa: CASSVTGVAGNTIYF
CDR3nt: TGTGCCAGCAGCGTTACAGGGGTCGCTGGAAACACCATATATTTT
j_gene: TRBJ1-3
d_gene: TRBD1
v_gene: TRBV9
abundance: -

CDR3aa: CATSRMRQGAYEQYF
CDR3nt: TGTGCCACCAGCAGAATGAGACAGGGTGCCTACGAGCAGTACTTC
j_gene: TRBJ2-7
d_gene: TRBD1
v_gene: TRBV15
abundance: -

CDR3aa: CASSPQMGGGMETQYF
CDR3nt: TGTGCCAGCAGCCCCCAAATGGGGGGCGGGATGGAGACCCAGTACTTC
j_gene: TRBJ2-5
d_gene: -
v_gene: TRBV3-1
abundance: -

CDR3aa: CASNSYRAFGTEAFF
CDR3nt: TGTGCCAGCAACTCGTACAGGGCTTTCGGCACTGAAGCTTTCTTT
j_gene: TRBJ1-1
d_gene: -
v_gene: TRBV5-5
abundance: few

CDR3aa: CASSRDRHNSPLHF
CDR3nt: TGTGCCAGCAGCAGGGATCGCCATAATTCACCCCTCCACTTT
j_gene: TRBJ1-6
d_gene: -
v_gene: TRBV21-1
abundance: few

CDR3aa: CASSFLGGEQFF
CDR3nt: TGTGCCAGCAGTTTCCTAGGCGGTGAGCAGTTCTTC
j_gene: TRBJ2-1
d_gene: -
v_gene: TRBV27
abundance: many

CDR3aa: CAIRCGQPQHF
CDR3nt: TGTGCCATCCGGTGTGGGCAGCCCCAGCATTTT
j_gene: TRBJ1-5
d_gene: -
v_gene: TRBV6-4
abundance: -

CDR3aa: CASSYPSSSGELFF
CDR3nt: TGCGCCAGCAGCTACCCTTCTAGCTCCGGGGAGCTGTTTTTT
j_gene: TRBJ2-2
d_gene: -
v_gene: TRBV5-1
abundance: -

CDR3aa: CASSPRGYSYNEQFF
CDR3nt: TGTGCCAGTAGCCCCAGGGGGTACTCCTACAATGAGCAGTTCTTC
j_gene: TRBJ2-1
d_gene: TRBD1
v_gene: TRBV19
abundance: -

CDR3aa: CASSGRQGNEQFF
CDR3nt: TGTGCCAGCAGCGGGCGACAGGGCAATGAGCAGTTCTTC
j_gene: TRBJ2-1
d_gene: TRBD1
v_gene: TRBV5-4
abundance: -

CDR3aa: CASSTRQPANYGYTF
CDR3nt: TGTGCCAGCAGTACCCGACAACCCGCTAACTATGGCTACACCTTC
j_gene: TRBJ1-2
d_gene: -
v_gene: TRBV12-3/TRBV12-4
abundance: few

CDR3aa: CSVEGDRTYTEAFF
CDR3nt: TGCAGCGTTGAGGGAGATCGTACCTACACTGAAGCTTTCTTT
j_gene: TRBJ1-1
d_gene: -
v_gene: TRBV29-1
abundance: -

CDR3aa: CASSFFGGTYNEQFF
CDR3nt: TGTGCCAGCAGTTTTTTCGGGGGAACCTACAATGAGCAGTTCTTC
j_gene: TRBJ2-1
d_gene: -
v_gene: TRBV27
abundance: few

CDR3aa: CASSQDFRGSGGPPRAQYF
CDR3nt: TGCGCCAGCAGCCAAGATTTTCGGGGTAGCGGGGGTCCACCTCGGGCGCAGTATTTT
j_gene: TRBJ2-3
d_gene: TRBD2
v_gene: TRBV4-1
abundance: -

CDR3aa: CASSESGSSNNEQFF
CDR3nt: TGTGCCAGCAGTGAGTCCGGGTCGAGTAACAATGAGCAGTTCTTC
j_gene: TRBJ2-1
d_gene: -
v_gene: TRBV6-4
abundance: few

CDR3aa: CSAPRTGTFYNEQFF
CDR3nt: TGCAGTGCTCCCCGGACAGGGACTTTCTACAATGAGCAGTTCTTC
j_gene: TRBJ2-1
d_gene: TRBD1
v_gene: TRBV20-1
abundance: many

CDR3aa: CASSLRGSDTEAFF
CDR3nt: TGTGCCAGCAGTTTAAGGGGGTCGGACACTGAAGCTTTCTTT
j_gene: TRBJ1-1
d_gene: -
v_gene: TRBV27
abundance: -

CDR3aa: CSARGGLGVADTQYF
CDR3nt: TGCAGTGCTAGAGGGGGACTAGGGGTGGCAGATACGCAGTATTTT
j_gene: TRBJ2-3
d_gene: TRBD2
v_gene: TRBV20-1
abundance: few

CDR3aa: CASSQPPRADTQYF
CDR3nt: TGTGCCAGCAGCCAGCCCCCCAGAGCAGATACGCAGTATTTT
j_gene: TRBJ2-3
d_gene: -
v_gene: TRBV7-2
abundance: many

CDR3aa: CASSPGPTSSGNTIYF
CDR3nt: TGTGCCAGCAGCCCCGGACCGACGAGCTCTGGAAACACCATATATTTT
j_gene: TRBJ1-3
d_gene: -
v_gene: TRBV7-3
abundance: -

CDR3aa: CASSSGPPGYQETQYF
CDR3nt: TGTGCCAGCTCCTCCGGGCCACCAGGCTATCAAGAGACCCAGTACTTC
j_gene: TRBJ2-5
d_gene: -
v_gene: TRBV18
abundance: -

CDR3aa: CASSVYATQYF
CDR3nt: TGTGCCAGCAGTGTCTATGCCACCCAGTACTTC
j_gene: TRBJ2-5
d_gene: -
v_gene: TRBV2
abundance: -

CDR3aa: CASSLDKYYGYTF
CDR3nt: TGTGCCAGCAGCTTGGACAAGTACTATGGCTACACCTTC
j_gene: TRBJ1-2
d_gene: -
v_gene: TRBV7-2
abundance: many

CDR3aa: CATSTYDPGLAGGTTGELFF
CDR3nt: TGTGCCACCAGCACCTACGACCCGGGACTAGCGGGGGGTACCACCGGGGAGCTGTTTTTT
j_gene: TRBJ2-2
d_gene: TRBD2
v_gene: TRBV15
abundance: few

CDR3aa: CSTLRQAPYGYTF
CDR3nt: TGCAGTACTTTACGACAGGCGCCCTATGGCTACACCTTC
j_gene: TRBJ1-2
d_gene: -
v_gene: TRBV20-1
abundance: many

CDR3aa: CASSLGAGLNTGELFF
CDR3nt: TGCGCCAGCAGCTTGGGAGCGGGCCTGAACACCGGGGAGCTGTTTTTT
j_gene: TRBJ2-2
d_gene: -
v_gene: TRBV5-1
abundance: many

CDR3aa: CASRKLAGLETQYF
CDR3nt: TGTGCCAGCAGAAAACTAGCGGGGTTAGAGACCCAGTACTTC
j_gene: TRBJ2-5
d_gene: TRBD2
v_gene: TRBV27
abundance: few

CDR3aa: CASSPSQGSNTEAFF
CDR3nt: TGTGCCAGCTCACCGTCTCAGGGGAGCAACACTGAAGCTTTCTTT
j_gene: TRBJ1-1
d_gene: -
v_gene: TRBV18
abundance: many

CDR3aa: CASSSPGTRSEKLFF
CDR3nt: TGTGCCAGCAGCTCCCCCGGCACAAGATCCGAAAAACTGTTTTTT
j_gene: TRBJ1-4
d_gene: -
v_gene: TRBV7-9
abundance: many

CDR3aa: CASSPGGGFNTGELFF
CDR3nt: TGTGCCAGCAGTCCCGGAGGTGGCTTCAACACCGGGGAGCTGTTTTTT
j_gene: TRBJ2-2
d_gene: -
v_gene: TRBV27
abundance: -

CDR3aa: CASSSTGGDQPQHF
CDR3nt: TGCGCCAGCAGCTCAACAGGGGGGGATCAGCCCCAGCATTTT
j_gene: TRBJ1-5
d_gene: TRBD1
v_gene: TRBV5-1
abundance: -

CDR3aa: CSVGRGGTEAFF
CDR3nt: TGCAGCGTTGGAAGGGGGGGCACTGAAGCTTTCTTT
j_gene: TRBJ1-1
d_gene: -
v_gene: TRBV29-1
abundance: many

CDR3aa: CASRQTGGHNNEQFF
CDR3nt: TGTGCCAGCAGGCAAACGGGGGGCCATAACAATGAGCAGTTCTTC
j_gene: TRBJ2-1
d_gene: -
v_gene: TRBV7-9
abundance: -

CDR3aa: CSARARTDTEAFF
CDR3nt: TGCAGTGCTAGAGCAAGGACAGACACTGAAGCCTTCTTT
j_gene: TRBJ1-1
d_gene: -
v_gene: TRBV20-1
abundance: few

CDR3aa: CASSPGTGLGSTEAFF
CDR3nt: TGTGCCAGCAGCCCAGGGACAGGGTTGGGAAGCACTGAAGCTTTCTTT
j_gene: TRBJ1-1
d_gene: TRBD1
v_gene: TRBV7-3
abundance: many

CDR3aa: CASSPMGYFPLHF
CDR3nt: TGTGCCAGCAGCCCGATGGGGTATTTTCCCCTCCACTTT
j_gene: TRBJ1-6
d_gene: -
v_gene: TRBV7-9
abundance: few

CDR3aa: CASSLFGFGTDNTGELFF
CDR3nt: TGTGCCAGCAGCTTATTTGGTTTCGGTACAGACAACACCGGGGAGCTGTTTTTT
j_gene: TRBJ2-2
d_gene: -
v_gene: TRBV7-2
abundance: many